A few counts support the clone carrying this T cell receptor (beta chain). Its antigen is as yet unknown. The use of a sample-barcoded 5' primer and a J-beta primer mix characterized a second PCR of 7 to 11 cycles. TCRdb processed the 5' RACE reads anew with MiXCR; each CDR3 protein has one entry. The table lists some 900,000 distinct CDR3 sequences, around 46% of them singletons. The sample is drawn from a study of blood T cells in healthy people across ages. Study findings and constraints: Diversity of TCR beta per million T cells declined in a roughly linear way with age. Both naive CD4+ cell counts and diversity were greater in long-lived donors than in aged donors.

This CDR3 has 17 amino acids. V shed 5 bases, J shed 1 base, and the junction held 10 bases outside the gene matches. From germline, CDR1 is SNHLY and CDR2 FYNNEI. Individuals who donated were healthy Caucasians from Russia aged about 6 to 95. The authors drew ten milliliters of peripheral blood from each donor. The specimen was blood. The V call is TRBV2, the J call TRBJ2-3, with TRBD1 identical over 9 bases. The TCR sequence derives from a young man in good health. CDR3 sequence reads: CASSSVRRDRGTDTQYF. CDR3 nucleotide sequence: TGTGCCAGCAGTTCCGTTAGGAGGGACAGGGGCACAGATACGCAGTATTTT.